This T cell receptor beta chain was captured in a study of blood T cell repertoires in COVID-19 (dated by TCRdb to about 2020). About the study as a whole: Collaborator samples came from the United States, Italy and Spain and covered acute and convalescent phases of COVID-19. The prospective study material was composed of cDNA or gDNA derived from T cells, B-cell-depleted T cells, or PBMCs. Samples were obtained from the ongoing ImmuneRACE study (first 160 participants) and from some 1,200 subjects provided by 6 global collaborators. Where available, HLA class I and class II types were taken from metadata supplied by the sample provider and were not determined by assay-based typing. A freely available public database, intended as a resource for researchers studying the immune response to SARS-CoV-2, is where the repertoires were released. Deeply sampled blood TCRbeta repertoires from subjects exposed to, actively infected with, or recovered from COVID-19 were included in the dataset. A de-identified subject ID, COVID-19 status, age in years and sex were almost always included in the sample metadata. Broader findings and caveats from the paper: How much clinical and demographic metadata was included differed by source and by participant, and the metadata was provided uncurated.

A note on this clone: There is no known antigen for this receptor. Base-call qualities are not available, and no considerably larger clone is one nucleotide away.

CDR1 and CDR2, looked up from the germline V gene, are SGHRS and YFSETQ. The CDR3, cysteine through phenylalanine, is 15 amino acids long. Solely the CDR3 DNA is kept, with 45 bases framed from the first base. Trimmed from V: 4 bases; trimmed from J: 1 base; junction bases lacking a gene match: 6. The collaborating institutions used their own protocols to collect whole blood in K2EDTA tubes. For TCRbeta analysis, collaborator samples were shipped as frozen whole blood, as isolated PBMCs, or as DNA extracted from either sample type. TCRbeta CDR3 regions were amplified from genomic DNA using the immunoSEQ Assay, a bias-controlled multiplex PCR. As for how the authors treated the data: Within the assay, amplification of reference gene primers was used to estimate how many nucleated cells each sample contained. To quantify the absolute abundance of each unique TCRbeta CDR3 rearrangement, sequence reads were collapsed and filtered. For each sample, productive Simpson clonality was calculated as the square root of Simpson's diversity index over productive rearrangements. As stored in TCRdb, this immuneACCESS dataset retains in-frame rearrangements with V and J assigned. A fraction of the clones does not appear; measured against another copy, unresolved V genes explain less than half of the discrepancy, and the remainder lacks a known reason. That table furnishes V, J and clone size, whereas the DNA furnished D and trimming. For this sample the table gives about 260,000 clones, of which over 75% were detected only once. About 0.64% of the sample comes from the top ten.

Sequenced input: peripheral blood. The chain is assembled from TRBV5-1 and TRBJ2-7; TRBD1 lines up with 9 middle nucleotides. The TCR was taken from a human donor in a cohort sampled during active COVID-19. The bases read TGCGCCAGCAGCCGCAAGGGACAGGGATCCTACGAGCAGTACTTC. It translates to CASSRKGQGSYEQYF. The reference TRBV5-1 and TRBJ2-7 proteins fill in what lies around the CDR3, so the full variable domain reads KAGVTQTPRYLIKTRGQQVTLSCSPISGHRSVSWYQQTPGQGLQFLFEYFSETQRNKGNFPGRFSGRQFSNSRSEMNVSTLELGDSALYLCASSRKGQGSYEQYFGPGTRLTVT.